This T cell receptor (beta chain) was captured in a study of T cell responses to AZD1222 COVID-19 vaccine. Analyses pooled second doses at about 4 or about 12 weeks. Study findings and constraints: Spike-wide coverage was observed for vaccine-associated CD4 TCRs, with dominant responses at 160-218 and 743-854. Donors were largely white British and mainly female; clonal diversity was possibly underestimated.

For this clone: Its antigen remains unidentified.

Trimming removed 1 base from V and 5 bases from J; junction bases left unmatched: 3. The CDR3 is 14 amino acids. The germline CDR1 and CDR2 sequences are MGHRA and YSYEKL. The protocol was immunoSEQ multiplex PCR, while the TCRdb copy is restricted to in-frame clones and leaves out a portion. This sample has about 140,000 clones, with about 91% found just once. The rearrangement joins TRBV4-1 to TRBJ2-7, with 9 bases fitting TRBD2. The source material was peripheral blood, sampled 28 days after the second AZD1222 dose. This receptor was obtained from an adult who received the AZD1222 COVID-19 vaccine. The DNA for the CDR3 is TGCGCCAGCAGCCAAGTTGCGGGAGGGCACGAGCAGTACTTC. Translating gives CASSQVAGGHEQYF.